Below, 15 T cell receptor beta chains from the same sample are listed, as sequenced in a study of T cell clonotyping in hematopoietic cell transplantation. TCRdb's copy holds only in-frame clones and misses some; the assay was immunoSEQ multiplex PCR. The sample shows roughly 44,000 clones, 85% of them seen only once. Stated time point: recipient sample about 28 days before transplant, after cytoreduction. The starting material was peripheral blood mononuclear cells, obtained before stem cell transplant. Receptors originate from a man between 60 and 70 years old with acute myeloid leukemia. Some clones in this sample may be carry-over from other donors' samples.

This chain links TRBV25-1 with TRBJ2-3, with 9 bases fitting TRBD1. Germline V gene data show CDR1 as MGHDK and CDR2 as SYGVNS. CDR3 length equals 18 residues. The V gene end was trimmed by 0 bases and the J gene end by 3 bases; junction bases not matched to a gene: 10. The CDR3 loop is CASSEYALPGQGTDTQYF. The CDR3 DNA sequence: TGTGCCAGCAGTGAATATGCCCTTCCGGGACAGGGAACAGATACGCAGTATTTT.

This chain connects TRBV29-1 to TRBJ1-1; D call uncertain. Germline V gene data show CDR1 as SQVTM and CDR2 as ANQGSEA. The CDR3 is 13 residues long. Trimming took off 3 bases at V and 1 base at J, with 9 bases between the two ends. The CDR3, as DNA: TGCAGCGTTGAGTACCGACGGAACACTGAAGCTTTCTTT. Translated: CSVEYRRNTEAFF.

This CDR3 reads CASSLTDSPNSPLHF. The DNA for the CDR3 is TGTGCCAGCAGCTTAACCGACAGTCCCAATTCACCCCTCCACTTT. The V and J genes are TRBV7-8 and TRBJ1-6; tentatively, D is TRBD1 (5 bases). V was shortened by 2 bases and J by 7 bases, with 12 bases between the two germline ends. The CDR3 totals 15 residues. Germline lookup yields CDR1 SGHVS and CDR2 FQNEAQ.

V is TRBV11-2 and J is TRBJ2-7; 7 bases line up with TRBD1. Per the germline V gene, CDR1 is SGHAT and CDR2 is FQNNGV. The CDR3 is 13 residues long. V shed 0 bases and J 11 bases; nucleotides not matched to a gene: 7. The CDR3 is CASSLDPGDSKYF. CDR3 coding DNA: TGTGCCAGCAGCTTAGATCCTGGGGACAGCAAGTACTTC.

The chain is built from TRBV5-1 and TRBJ2-7; maybe TRBD1 (6 bases). V was pared by 2 bases and J by 2 bases, with 11 bases between. The CDR3 runs to 14 residues. Germline-derived CDR1 and CDR2 are SGHRS and YFSETQ. Here the CDR3 reads CASSLPGVTYEQYF. CDR3 DNA sequence: TGCGCCAGCAGCTTACCAGGGGTTACCTACGAGCAGTACTTC.

V is TRBV28 and J is TRBJ1-2, with 8 bases aligning to TRBD1. The CDR3 totals 13 residues. CDR1 MDHEN and CDR2 SYDVKM come from the germline V gene. The junction had 13 bases not matched to a gene; V was cut back by 11 bases and J by 8 bases. CDR3 in amino acids: CAATDRGGLGYTF. In DNA, the CDR3 is TGTGCCGCAACTGACAGGGGCGGCTTGGGCTACACCTTC.

The chain uses TRBV4-3 and TRBJ1-5, with D uncertain. Germline V gives CDR1 LGHNA, CDR2 YSLEER. The V gene lost 4 bases and the J gene lost 3 bases, with 7 bases spanning the gap. This CDR3 has 13 residues. For the CDR3, the DNA is TGCGCCAGCAGCCCCGGGTTCAATCAGCCCCAGCATTTT. Protein sequence: CASSPGFNQPQHF.

The rearrangement uses TRBV27 and TRBJ2-4, with 10 bases that match TRBD1. CDR3 length equals 16 residues. Losses at the gene ends were 5 bases for V and 7 bases for J; bases not matched to a gene: 11. Germline loops: CDR1 MNHEY, CDR2 SMNVEV (reference sequence). The DNA for the CDR3 is TGTGCCAGCAGTGCCCGGACAGGGGGGATCGGGAACATTCAGTACTTC. This sequence encodes CASSARTGGIGNIQYF.

The chain carries TRBV19 and TRBJ2-7, with a weak D call TRBD1 (7 bases). The germline V gene encodes CDR1 LNHDA and CDR2 SQIVND (reference sequence). CDR3 length: 16 amino acids. Trimming left V 5 bases short and J 6 bases short, with 23 bases between. The CDR3, as DNA: TGTGCCAGTAGTGGGGGGAGACAGGGTGAGGGACTCGAGCAGTACTTC. This sequence encodes CASSGGRQGEGLEQYF.

Only a few counts were recorded for this clone. The gene calls are TRBV5-4 and TRBJ2-1; TRBD2 agrees at 10 bases. V lost 2 bases, J lost 9 bases, and 8 bases stayed unmatched. The CDR3 loop spans 15 amino acids. Germline-derived CDR1 and CDR2 are SGHNT and YYREEE (reference sequence). CDR3 in DNA: TGTGCCAGCAGCTTCCAGCGGGGGGGTAGCTTTGAGCAGTTCTTC. Protein product: CASSFQRGGSFEQFF. Complete variable domain (other parts from reference TRBV5-4 and TRBJ2-1): ETGVTQSPTHLIKTRGQQVTLRCSSQSGHNTVSWYQQALGQGPQFIFQYYREEENGRGNFPPRFSGLQFPNYSSELNVNALELDDSALYLCASSFQRGGSFEQFFGPGTRLTVL.

This clone has a handful of counts. The genes are TRBV19 and TRBJ2-1, with 10 bases lining up with TRBD1. From germline, CDR1 is LNHDA and CDR2 SQIVND (reference sequence). The CDR3 is made up of 15 amino acids. V shed 5 bases, J shed 8 bases, and the junction held 9 bases outside the gene matches. The CDR3 protein is CASSPQDRGFDEQFF. CDR3 bases: TGTGCCAGTAGTCCACAGGACAGGGGGTTCGATGAGCAGTTCTTC.

The chain joins TRBV6-1 to TRBJ2-7, with 7 bases that match TRBD1. V gave up 6 bases and J gave up 4 bases; unmatched junction bases: 9. The germline gives CDR1 MNHNS, CDR2 SASEGT. This CDR3 spans 14 amino acids. Here the CDR3 DNA reads TGTGCCAGCAGCGAGAGGACAGGTGGGTACGAGCAGTACTTC. It codes for CASSERTGGYEQYF.

The V and J genes are TRBV5-1 and TRBJ2-2; D is ambiguous. Trimming stripped 2 bases from V and 6 bases from J, with 14 bases between. Germline V gene sequence: CDR1 SGHRS, CDR2 YFSETQ. CDR3 length: 15 amino acids. The CDR3 spells CASSFSGISAGELFF. CDR3 in DNA: TGCGCCAGCAGCTTCTCAGGTATTTCGGCCGGGGAGCTGTTTTTT.

The genes are TRBV19 and TRBJ2-2; D is possibly TRBD2 (6 bases). The CDR3 totals 18 residues. From germline, CDR1 is LNHDA and CDR2 SQIVND (reference sequence). The V gene lost 7 bases and the J gene lost 0 bases, with 21 bases spanning the gap. Written as DNA, the CDR3 is TGTGCCAGTACTAAAAGGTTCGGGGGTCCTCCGAACACCGGGGAGCTGTTTTTT. Its protein product is CASTKRFGGPPNTGELFF.

This sequence joins TRBV7-6 and TRBJ1-4; TRBD1 might be the D (5 bases). Deletions cut 0 bases from V and 8 bases from J, with 16 bases between. CDR1 is SGHVS, CDR2 FNYEAQ, per germline. The CDR3 has 16 residues. CDR3 residues: CASSLAIGARREKLFF. CDR3 coding DNA: TGTGCCAGCAGCTTAGCGATCGGGGCGCGGAGGGAAAAACTGTTTTTT.